The rows below give T cell receptor beta chains drawn from one sample of a study of siplizumab effects on memory and regulatory T cells. This table comes from immunoSEQ multiplex PCR, and its TCRdb copy is limited to in-frame clones, with some not included. The sample lists around 100,000 clones; around 92% were seen once. Input material: CD4+ T cells sorted from blood. Every receptor here comes from a human donor in good health. Both conserved end residues are part of each CDR3. The D gene is left open where the match is weak. Clone size is stated in some rows and not others, as once, few, many or a class when expanded.

clone_size	v_call	j_call	d_call	cdr3_aa	cdr3_nt
once	TRBV19	TRBJ1-6	NA	CASSILGDTYSPLHF	TGTGCCAGTAGTATTCTAGGGGACACTTATTCACCCCTCCACTTT
NA	TRBV7-9	TRBJ2-3	NA	CASSPGIAGDTQYF	TGTGCCAGCAGCCCCGGGATAGCAGGCGATACGCAGTATTTT
NA	TRBV19	TRBJ2-5	TRBD2	CASSGGLAGAETQYF	TGTGCCAGTAGTGGGGGACTAGCGGGGGCGGAGACCCAGTACTTC
NA	TRBV21-1	TRBJ2-2	NA	CAREKGQGAHRPTGELFF	TGTGCCAGAGAAAAGGGACAGGGGGCGCATCGGCCCACCGGGGAGCTGTTTTTT
NA	TRBV7-8	TRBJ2-1	NA	CASSLRVLNEQFF	TGTGCCAGCAGTCTCAGGGTACTCAATGAGCAGTTCTTC
NA	TRBV18	TRBJ2-7	NA	CASSPGALYEQYF	TGTGCCAGCTCACCAGGCGCCCTCTACGAGCAGTACTTC
NA	TRBV9	TRBJ1-3	NA	CASSVLGNSGNTIYF	TGTGCCAGCAGCGTATTGGGGAACTCTGGAAACACCATATATTTT
once	TRBV6-1	TRBJ2-2	NA	CASSELGGLVGGELFF	TGTGCCAGCAGTGAACTTGGGGGTTTAGTAGGCGGGGAGCTGTTTTTT
NA	TRBV5-1	TRBJ2-4	TRBD2	CASSLAPGLAGERAKNIQYF	TGCGCCAGCAGCTTGGCTCCTGGACTAGCGGGGGAGAGAGCCAAAAACATTCAGTACTTC
NA	TRBV5-4	TRBJ2-3	TRBD2	CASISSGGASRTDTQYF	TGTGCCAGCATCTCTAGCGGGGGGGCCTCCCGCACAGATACGCAGTATTTT
NA	TRBV18	TRBJ2-7	NA	CASSRGATYEQYF	TGTGCCAGCTCCCGGGGCGCGACCTACGAGCAGTACTTC
once	TRBV11-3	TRBJ2-1	NA	CASSSDRGPYNEQFF	TGTGCCAGCAGCTCCGACCGGGGCCCCTACAATGAGCAGTTCTTC
NA	TRBV9	TRBJ2-1	TRBD2	CASSTTPSGGYYNEQFF	TGTGCCAGCAGCACTACCCCTAGCGGGGGTTACTACAATGAGCAGTTCTTC
once	TRBV6-4	TRBJ1-2	NA	CASRERAESVGYTF	TGTGCCAGCAGGGAGAGGGCGGAATCGGTTGGCTACACCTTC
NA	TRBV7-2	TRBJ2-7	NA	CASSADSHLLSYEQYF	TGTGCCAGCAGCGCGGACAGTCACTTACTCTCCTACGAGCAGTACTTC
NA	TRBV28	TRBJ1-5	NA	CASSSYRGDQPQHF	TGTGCCAGCAGTTCCTACCGGGGGGATCAGCCCCAGCATTTT
NA	TRBV6-5	TRBJ2-5	NA	CASSYSGRDIETQYF	TGTGCCAGCAGTTACTCGGGCCGCGACATAGAGACCCAGTACTTC
few	TRBV11-3	TRBJ1-1	NA	CASSWTVNTEAFF	TGTGCCAGCAGCTGGACAGTGAACACTGAAGCTTTCTTT
NA	TRBV7-2	TRBJ2-2	TRBD1	CASSLQQGGTGELFF	TGTGCCAGCAGCTTGCAACAGGGGGGCACCGGGGAGCTGTTTTTT
few	TRBV18	TRBJ1-5	TRBD1	CASSSDRGQPQHF	TGTGCCAGCTCATCGGACAGGGGTCAGCCCCAGCATTTT
NA	TRBV5-4	TRBJ2-6	NA	CASSSPGAGANVLTF	TGTGCCAGCAGCTCCCCGGGAGCCGGGGCCAACGTCCTGACTTTC
NA	TRBV5-1	TRBJ2-2	NA	CASSPPGAVSGELFF	TGCGCCAGCAGCCCTCCGGGGGCGGTCTCCGGGGAGCTGTTTTTT
once	TRBV19	TRBJ1-1	TRBD1	CASRSGGDTEAFF	TGTGCCAGTAGGTCAGGGGGGGACACTGAAGCTTTCTTT
NA	TRBV6-5	TRBJ1-2	TRBD1	CASRPDRQGNYGYTF	TGTGCCAGCAGGCCCGACCGACAGGGTAACTATGGCTACACCTTC